This T cell receptor (beta chain) was sequenced during a study of blood T cell repertoires in COVID-19. Study context: From T cells, B-cell-depleted T cells, or PBMCs came the material, which was cDNA or gDNA.

Method: immunoSEQ multiplex PCR; TCRdb's copy keeps in-frame clones and lacks some. The sample yields over 250,000 clones, 75% to 90% seen once. V was clipped by 0 bases and J by 2 bases; unmatched bases: 4. The V gene's germline CDR1 is SGHRS and CDR2 YFSETQ. The CDR3 has 15 residues. Sample: peripheral blood. The chain joins TRBV5-1 to TRBJ2-7, with TRBD1 matching 8 bases. This receptor was obtained from a woman in her seventies with acute or convalescent COVID-19. The CDR3 protein is CASSLGQGLTYEQYF. For the CDR3, the DNA is TGCGCCAGCAGCTTGGGACAGGGGCTCACCTACGAGCAGTACTTC.